Included here is one T cell receptor (beta chain) sequence, with context. Losses at the gene ends were 0 bases for V and 4 bases for J; bases not matched to a gene: 8. From germline, CDR1 is SGHTA and CDR2 FQGNSA. This CDR3 contains 16 residues. Under the authors' procedure: Amplification of reference gene primers provided the estimated nucleated cell counts. Produced via immunoSEQ multiplex PCR; TCRdb's table is partial and in-frame only. For V, J and clone size, that table is used; D and trimming come from the DNA. This sample has around 270,000 clones, with around 86% found just once. This specimen comes from a study of blood T cell repertoires in COVID-19. Overall study context: Some COVID-19 samples were acute and others convalescent; all came from the United States, Italy and Spain. PBMCs, B-cell-depleted T cells, or T cells provided the cDNA or gDNA that made up the material.

This receptor was obtained from a middle-aged man who had recovered from COVID-19. This chain links TRBV7-2 with TRBJ1-1, with 7 positions matching TRBD1. Sequenced: peripheral blood. This CDR3 is CASSLAAGGVSTEAFF. In DNA form, the CDR3 reads TGTGCCAGCAGCTTAGCGGCAGGGGGTGTAAGCACTGAAGCTTTCTTT.